This paragraph covers one TCR beta chain sequence. Profiling relied on immunoSEQ multiplex PCR, and the TCRdb table lists in-frame clones only, not all of them. The sample shows 120,000 to 150,000 clones, around 85% of them seen only once. The data derive from a study of blood T cell repertoires in COVID-19. V shed 6 bases, J shed 2 bases, and the junction held 5 bases outside the gene matches. This CDR3 has 15 residues. The germline V gene has CDR1 MNHEY and CDR2 SVGAGI. The TCR sequence derives from a middle-aged woman with active or convalescent COVID-19. The rearrangement uses TRBV6-5 and TRBJ2-1; 9 nucleotides agree with TRBD2. Sample: peripheral blood. CDR3 amino acids: CASRLAGVTYNEQFF. The CDR3 nucleotides read TGTGCCAGCAGATTAGCGGGAGTCACCTACAATGAGCAGTTCTTC.